This TCR beta chain emerged from a study of response to subunit inactivated influenza vaccine. Whole-study findings and limits: There was a suggestion from the authors that each seasonal influenza vaccination recruits few new T cells.

On this clonotype itself: Its specificity is not known.

Using its own MiXCR run on the RT-PCR reads, TCRdb lists one record per CDR3 protein. This table holds more than 700,000 distinct CDR3 sequences, around 20% found once. The length of the CDR3 is 17 residues. J was trimmed by 2 bases and V by 5 bases; bases with no gene match: 6. Germline loops: CDR1 SEHNR, CDR2 FQNEAQ (reference sequence). This TCR was sampled from a middle-aged man who received an inactivated influenza vaccine. This material consisted of PBMCs from blood, taken less than 6 days after vaccination. The rearrangement joins TRBV7-9 to TRBJ2-3; 14 positions match TRBD2. CDR3 region: CASSPGLAGAFTDTQYF. The CDR3 coding sequence is TGTGCCAGCAGCCCGGGACTAGCGGGGGCCTTCACAGATACGCAGTATTTT.